Below are 25 T cell receptor beta chains sequenced from a single sample in a study of T cell repertoires in cytomegalovirus infection. TCRdb reprocessed the reads via MiXCR and lists one record per CDR3 protein. The table shows about 740,000 distinct CDR3 sequences, with under 40% occurring only once. The sample consisted of PBMCs. The receptors come from a human donor in good health (CMV status not recorded). Some clones in this sample may be carry-over from other donors' samples.

The table lists this clonotype with many counts. The rearrangement joins TRBV7-2 to TRBJ1-2; D is uncertain. Looked up from germline, CDR1 is SGHTA and CDR2 is FQGNSA. The CDR3 has 13 amino acids. The V and J ends lost 0 bases and 3 bases respectively, with 5 bases between them. The CDR3 loop reads CASSLAGYYGYTF. The CDR3 DNA is TGTGCCAGCAGCTTAGCAGGGTACTATGGCTACACCTTC. The variable domain in full, with the rest retrieved from reference TRBV7-2 and TRBJ1-2, is GAGVSQSPSNKVTEKGKDVELRCDPISGHTALYWYRQSLGQGLEFLIYFQGNSAPDKSGLPSDRFSAERTGGSVSTLTIQRTQQEDSAVYLCASSLAGYYGYTFGSGTRLTVV.

The V gene is TRBV20-1, the J gene TRBJ2-4; D is ambiguous. Between the trimmed V and J ends, which lost 3 bases and 7 bases, there was a span of 7 bases. CDR1 and CDR2 (germline): DFQATT, SNEGSKA (reference sequence). The CDR3 runs 11 residues. The CDR3 DNA is TGCAGTGCTAGTAGCAGCAACATTCAGTACTTC. Translated, it gives CSASSSNIQYF.

This chain links TRBV7-6 with TRBJ2-3, with TRBD2 matching 12 bases. Germline V gene sequence: CDR1 SGHVS, CDR2 FNYEAQ. This CDR3 has 14 amino acids. The ends lost 10 bases at V and 4 bases at J; junction bases unmatched: 6. CDR3 sequence: CAIPTSGSADTQYF. CDR3 DNA sequence: TGTGCCATCCCGACTAGCGGGAGTGCAGATACGCAGTATTTT.

The V and J genes are TRBV7-3 and TRBJ2-1; possibly TRBD1 for D (7 bases). The V and J ends lost 2 bases and 1 base respectively, with 12 bases between them. The length of the CDR3 is 16 residues. CDR1 and CDR2 (germline): SGHTA, FQGTGA. This CDR3 reads CASSLSGGRSYNEQFF. The CDR3 nucleotides are TGTGCCAGCAGCTTATCAGGGGGGAGATCCTACAATGAGCAGTTCTTC.

This clonotype came up a few times. The chain couples TRBV27 to TRBJ1-1; D unresolved. The CDR3 spans 15 residues. Trimming pared 0 bases from V and 4 bases from J, leaving 12 bases between. From germline, CDR1 is MNHEY and CDR2 SMNVEV (reference sequence). The CDR3 is CASSLSYGFGTEAFF. CDR3 DNA sequence: TGTGCCAGCAGTTTATCGTACGGATTTGGCACTGAAGCTTTCTTT.

The V gene is TRBV7-8, the J gene TRBJ1-1; the match to TRBD1 covers 7 bases. J gave up 0 bases and V 4 bases, and 8 bases lay outside the gene matches. The germline gives CDR1 SGHVS, CDR2 FQNEAQ. The CDR3 totals 16 residues. Here the CDR3 reads CASSSGQILMNTEAFF. The CDR3 DNA reads TGTGCCAGCAGCTCGGGACAGATTCTAATGAACACTGAAGCTTTCTTT.

This chain connects TRBV29-1 to TRBJ1-5, with TRBD1 matching 7 bases. CDR3 length: 14 amino acids. The V gene's germline CDR1 is SQVTM and CDR2 ANQGSEA. The J segment lost 0 bases and the V segment lost 4 bases, leaving 3 bases of the junction unmatched. Here the CDR3 reads CSVGTGDSNQPQHF. In nucleotides, the CDR3 is TGCAGCGTTGGGACAGGAGATAGCAATCAGCCCCAGCATTTT.

The V gene is TRBV7-6, the J gene TRBJ2-7; the D gene is possibly TRBD2 (5 bases). Germline V gene data show CDR1 as SGHVS and CDR2 as FNYEAQ. V was pared by 2 bases and J by 5 bases, with 13 bases between. This CDR3 region has 14 residues. CDR3 amino acids: CASSLSPQEDEQYF. The CDR3 nucleotides are TGTGCCAGCAGCTTAAGTCCTCAGGAGGACGAGCAGTACTTC.

This sequence joins TRBV6-1 and TRBJ2-7; 9 bases align to TRBD1. This CDR3 is built from 15 residues. The germline CDR1 and CDR2 sequences are MNHNS and SASEGT. The trim removed 6 bases at V and 5 bases at J, leaving 11 bases unmatched. CDR3 protein: CASSALTGGGDEQYF. The CDR3 region has the DNA TGTGCCAGCAGCGCCCTTACAGGGGGCGGCGACGAGCAGTACTTC.

The J gene is TRBJ1-4, the V gene TRBV19; no clear D gene. The V and J ends lost 3 bases and 4 bases respectively, with 15 bases between them. CDR1 and CDR2 from the germline V gene are LNHDA and SQIVND (reference sequence). CDR3 length: 16 amino acids. The DNA for the CDR3 is TGTGCCAGTAGTATTGTCTTGCAGCTTCATAATGAAAAACTGTTTTTT. Its translation: CASSIVLQLHNEKLFF. The full variable domain, rest sourced from reference TRBV19 and TRBJ1-4, is DGGITQSPKYLFRKEGQNVTLSCEQNLNHDAMYWYRQDPGQGLRLIYYSQIVNDFQKGDIAEGYSVSREKKESFPLTVTSAQKNPTAFYLCASSIVLQLHNEKLFFGSGTQLSVL.

At least ten counts were recorded for this clonotype. This chain connects TRBV7-2 to TRBJ2-3; either TRBD1 or TRBD2 may supply D (6 bases each). CDR3 length equals 13 residues. Germline CDR1 is SGHTA and CDR2 is FQGNSA. Trimming removed 6 bases at V and 2 bases at J, with 9 bases between. The chain's CDR3 is CASRRDNTDTQYF. CDR3 sequence (DNA): TGTGCCAGCAGGCGGGACAACACAGATACGCAGTATTTT. Complete variable domain (other parts from reference TRBV7-2 and TRBJ2-3): GAGVSQSPSNKVTEKGKDVELRCDPISGHTALYWYRQSLGQGLEFLIYFQGNSAPDKSGLPSDRFSAERTGGSVSTLTIQRTQQEDSAVYLCASRRDNTDTQYFGPGTRLTVL.

The CDR3 spells CASSSRDRGLPLHF. DNA for the CDR3: TGTGCCAGCAGTAGCCGGGACAGGGGACTACCCCTCCACTTT. The rearrangement uses TRBV27 and TRBJ1-6, with 10 positions matching TRBD1. The germline gives CDR1 MNHEY, CDR2 SMNVEV (reference sequence). This CDR3 contains 14 residues. Trimming cost V 5 bases and J 12 bases; bases outside gene matches: 7.

CDR3 sequence (DNA): TGTGCCAGCAGCCGGGACTTTGGCACAGATACGCAGTATTTT. This codes for CASSRDFGTDTQYF. This chain uses TRBV7-3 with TRBJ2-3; a possible D gene is TRBD2 (6 bases). The ends were cut back, 5 bases at V and 1 base at J, with 10 bases in the middle. Germline V gene data show CDR1 as SGHTA and CDR2 as FQGTGA. This CDR3 comprises 14 residues. Variable domain in full (rest from reference TRBV7-3 and TRBJ2-3): GAGVSQTPSNKVTEKGKYVELRCDPISGHTALYWYRQSLGQGPEFLIYFQGTGAADDSGLPNDRFFAVRPEGSVSTLKIQRTERGDSAVYLCASSRDFGTDTQYFGPGTRLTVL.

The sample holds a few counts of this clonotype. V usage is TRBV27 and J usage is TRBJ2-6; D call uncertain. Germline values: CDR1 MNHEY, CDR2 SMNVEV (reference sequence). Between the trimmed V and J ends, which lost 3 bases and 0 bases, there was a span of 6 bases. The CDR3 contains 15 residues. In DNA, the CDR3 is TGTGCCAGCAGTTTGAGACTCTCTGGGGCCAACGTCCTGACTTTC. Translated, it gives CASSLRLSGANVLTF.

About this clonotype itself: One end of the junction varies from germline; a read error may be responsible. The CDR3 sequence is CASSLDSSSGARVF. CDR3 bases: TGTGCCAGCAGCTTAGATAGTAGTAGCGGAGCCCGAGTTTTT. V usage is TRBV11-2 and J usage is TRBJ2-3; a weak D match, TRBD2 (6 bases). CDR3 length: 14 residues. Germline CDR1 SGHAT, CDR2 FQNNGV.

The gene calls are TRBV28 and TRBJ2-7; D may match TRBD1 or TRBD2 (6 bases each). The CDR3 covers 20 residues. In germline, CDR1 is MDHEN, CDR2 SYDVKM. V was shortened by 3 bases and J by 0 bases, with 27 bases between the two germline ends. The CDR3 nucleotides read TGTGCCAGCAGTTTTGAGACAACTCCCGGGGGCTTGTCCTTCTCCTACGAGCAGTACTTC. Translated: CASSFETTPGGLSFSYEQYF.

The V and J genes are TRBV10-2 and TRBJ1-5; possibly TRBD1 for D (6 bases). There are 14 residues in the CDR3. The V gene's germline CDR1 is WSHSY and CDR2 SAAADI. The V end lost 4 bases, the J end lost 7 bases, and 14 bases lay between the germline ends. CDR3 region: CASSGNREGQPQHF. The CDR3 bases are TGCGCCAGCAGTGGCAACAGGGAAGGCCAGCCCCAGCATTTT.

V usage is TRBV27 and J usage is TRBJ2-7, with TRBD2 matching over 11 bases. V gave up 0 bases and J gave up 9 bases; unmatched junction bases: 7. The germline gives CDR1 MNHEY, CDR2 SMNVEV (reference sequence). The CDR3 covers 15 residues. The CDR3 DNA sequence: TGTGCCAGCAGTTTATCGGCTAGCGGGGGGCCAGGGCAGTACTTC. Protein sequence: CASSLSASGGPGQYF.

The gene calls are TRBV5-1 and TRBJ1-1; D gene ambiguous. Per germline, CDR1 SGHRS and CDR2 YFSETQ. The CDR3 is 15 residues long. V was clipped by 0 bases and J by 1 base, with 10 bases between them. CDR3 bases: TGCGCCAGCAGCTTGGGTATGCAAGGGAACACTGAAGCTTTCTTT. Amino acid sequence: CASSLGMQGNTEAFF.

J is TRBJ2-7 and V is TRBV28; 7 bases line up with TRBD1. V lost 6 bases, J lost 4 bases, and 12 bases stayed unmatched. Germline CDR1 and CDR2: MDHEN and SYDVKM. This CDR3 is 15 amino acids long. The CDR3, as DNA: TGTGCCAGCAGCCCCGACAGGGCAATCTATTACGAGCAGTACTTC. Its protein is CASSPDRAIYYEQYF.

The J gene is TRBJ2-3, the V gene TRBV20-1; 8 positions agree with TRBD2. Germline V gene data show CDR1 as DFQATT and CDR2 as SNEGSKA (reference sequence). The CDR3 is 13 residues long. CDR3 protein: CSSPGLATDTQYF. CDR3 DNA: TGCAGCTCCCCCGGACTAGCCACAGATACGCAGTATTTT.

A remark on this clonotype: A read error may account for a junction end that differs from germline. V is TRBV7-6 and J is TRBJ2-3, with unresolved D. This CDR3 spans 12 amino acids. Germline assignment: CDR1 SGHVS and CDR2 FNYEAQ. CDR3 DNA: TGTGACAGCAGCATATTTCCAGATACGCAGTATTTT. It translates to CDSSIFPDTQYF.

Regarding this clonotype: This may come from a read error, since a much larger clone is one base off. The chain uses TRBV7-2 and TRBJ2-7; TRBD2 aligns across 14 bases. Germline V gene sequence: CDR1 SGHTA, CDR2 FQGNSA. The V segment lost 4 bases and the J segment 6 bases; nucleotides outside the gene matches: 5. The CDR3 is 15 residues long. CDR3 sequence: CASSSVGTSGSEQYF. In DNA form, the CDR3 reads TGTGCCAGCAGCTCAGTTGGGACTAGCGGGAGCGAGCAGTACTTC.

This clonotype was seen ten or more times. The J gene is TRBJ1-4, the V gene TRBV7-6; tentative D call: TRBD1 (6 bases). Germline CDR1 and CDR2: SGHVS and FNYEAQ. Trimming took off 1 base at V and 6 bases at J, with 15 bases between the two ends. The CDR3 contains 16 residues. DNA for the CDR3: TGTGCCAGCAGCTTAGAAGGTTTCAGGGGTGATGAAAAACTGTTTTTT. Translation gives CASSLEGFRGDEKLFF.

The chain recombines TRBV3-1 with TRBJ1-2; D is undetermined. CDR1 and CDR2 (germline): LGHDT, YNNKEL (reference sequence). V lost 6 bases, J lost 5 bases, and 13 bases lay in between. The CDR3 extends over 13 amino acids. CDR3 in amino acids: CASRALPGYGYTF. As DNA, the CDR3 is TGTGCCAGCAGGGCCTTGCCGGGATATGGCTACACCTTC.